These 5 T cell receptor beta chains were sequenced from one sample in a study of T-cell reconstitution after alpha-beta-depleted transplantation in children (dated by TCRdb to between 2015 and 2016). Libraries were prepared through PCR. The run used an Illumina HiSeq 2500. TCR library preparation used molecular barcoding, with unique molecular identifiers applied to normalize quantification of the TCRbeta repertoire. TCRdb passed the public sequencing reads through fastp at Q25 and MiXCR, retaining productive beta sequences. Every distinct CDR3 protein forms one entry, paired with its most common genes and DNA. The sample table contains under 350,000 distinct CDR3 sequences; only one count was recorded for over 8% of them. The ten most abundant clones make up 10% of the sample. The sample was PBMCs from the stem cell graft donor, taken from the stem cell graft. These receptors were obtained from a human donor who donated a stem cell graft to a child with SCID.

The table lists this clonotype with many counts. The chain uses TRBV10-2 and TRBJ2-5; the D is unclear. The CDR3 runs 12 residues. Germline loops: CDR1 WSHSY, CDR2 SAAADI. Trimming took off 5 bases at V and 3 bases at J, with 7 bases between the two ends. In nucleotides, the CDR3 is TGCGCCAGCAGTACAAGTAAAGAGACCCAGTACTTC. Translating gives CASSTSKETQYF.

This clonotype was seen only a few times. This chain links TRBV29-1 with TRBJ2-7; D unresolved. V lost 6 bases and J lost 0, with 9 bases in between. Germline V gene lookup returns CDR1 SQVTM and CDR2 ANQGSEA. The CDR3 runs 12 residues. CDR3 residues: CSVYKSSYEQYF. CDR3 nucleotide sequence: TGCAGCGTCTATAAGAGCTCCTACGAGCAGTACTTC.

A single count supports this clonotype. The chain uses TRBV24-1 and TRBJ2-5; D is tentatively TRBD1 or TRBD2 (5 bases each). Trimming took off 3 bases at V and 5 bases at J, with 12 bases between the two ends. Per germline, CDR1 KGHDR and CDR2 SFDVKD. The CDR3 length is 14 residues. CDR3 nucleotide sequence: TGTGCCACCAGTGATACTGGGGGTCGGGAGACCCAGTACTTC. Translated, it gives CATSDTGGRETQYF.

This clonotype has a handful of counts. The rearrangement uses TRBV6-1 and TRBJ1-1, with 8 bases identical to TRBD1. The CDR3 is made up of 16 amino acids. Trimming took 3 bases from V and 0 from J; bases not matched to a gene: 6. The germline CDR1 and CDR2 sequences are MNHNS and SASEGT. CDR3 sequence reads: CASSDRGPILNTEAFF. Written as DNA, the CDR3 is TGTGCCAGCAGTGACAGGGGGCCTATTTTGAACACTGAAGCTTTCTTT.

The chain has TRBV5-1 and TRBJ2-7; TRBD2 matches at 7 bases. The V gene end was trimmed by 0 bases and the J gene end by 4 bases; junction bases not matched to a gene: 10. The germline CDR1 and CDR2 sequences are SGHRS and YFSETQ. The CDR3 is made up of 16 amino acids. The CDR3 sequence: CASSLVRGGIGYEQYF. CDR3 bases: TGCGCCAGCAGCTTGGTTCGGGGAGGGATTGGATACGAGCAGTACTTC. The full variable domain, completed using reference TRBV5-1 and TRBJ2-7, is KAGVTQTPRYLIKTRGQQVTLSCSPISGHRSVSWYQQTPGQGLQFLFEYFSETQRNKGNFPGRFSGRQFSNSRSEMNVSTLELGDSALYLCASSLVRGGIGYEQYFGPGTRLTVT.